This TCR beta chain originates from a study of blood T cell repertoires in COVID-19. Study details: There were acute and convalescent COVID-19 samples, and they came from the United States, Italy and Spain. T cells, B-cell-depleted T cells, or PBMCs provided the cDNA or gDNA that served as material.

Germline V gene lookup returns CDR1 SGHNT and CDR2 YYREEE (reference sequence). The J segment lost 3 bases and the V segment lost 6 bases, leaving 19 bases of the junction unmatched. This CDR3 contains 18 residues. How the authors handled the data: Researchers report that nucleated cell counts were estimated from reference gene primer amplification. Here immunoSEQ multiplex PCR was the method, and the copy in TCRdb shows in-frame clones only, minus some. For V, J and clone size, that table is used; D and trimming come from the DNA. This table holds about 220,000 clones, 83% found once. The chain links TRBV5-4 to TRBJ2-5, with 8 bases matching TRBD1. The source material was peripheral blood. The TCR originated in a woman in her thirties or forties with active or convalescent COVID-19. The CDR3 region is CASKYRQQTGGSKETQYF. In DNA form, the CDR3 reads TGTGCCAGCAAATACCGTCAGCAAACAGGGGGTAGCAAAGAGACCCAGTACTTC.